The next 28 T cell receptor beta chains were all read from a single sample in a study of T cells in Graves' hyperthyroidism and ophthalmopathy. Amplified TCR beta CDR3 regions derived from RNA transcripts. HTBI primers drove first-round RT-PCR of the TCR CDR3. TCRdb reprocessed the multiplex PCR reads with MiXCR, giving one entry per CDR3 protein. The sample includes more than 350,000 distinct CDR3 sequences, around 15% of them seen just once. The sequencing sample was made of blood. These receptors were obtained from an older woman with Graves' ophthalmopathy.

A few counts support this clonotype. The rearrangement links TRBV20-1 to TRBJ1-6; D not resolved. Per germline, CDR1 DFQATT and CDR2 SNEGSKA (reference sequence). The CDR3 extends over 12 amino acids. The ends were cut back, 1 base at V and 10 bases at J, with 8 bases in the middle. This CDR3 is CSARGLLSPLHF. The CDR3 DNA reads TGCAGTGCTAGAGGCTTACTATCACCCCTCCACTTT.

This clonotype has a handful of counts. The gene calls are TRBV4-1 and TRBJ2-1; 8 bases align to TRBD1. This CDR3 has 16 amino acids. Germline assignment: CDR1 MGHRA and CDR2 YSYEKL. The ends lost 0 bases at V and 8 bases at J; junction bases unmatched: 9. CDR3 DNA sequence: TGCGCCAGCAGCCAAGAAGCAGGACAGGGACGGGATGAGCAGTTCTTC. Translating gives CASSQEAGQGRDEQFF.

Remarks on this clonotype: A much bigger clone sits one base away, suggesting this may be a read error. CDR3 DNA sequence: TGCGCCAGCAGCTTGGAGGGCTGTGGCTACACCTTC. Translated: CASSLEGCGYTF. This chain joins TRBV5-1 and TRBJ1-2; D uncertain. The CDR3 is 12 residues long. V was clipped by 0 bases and J by 7 bases, with 7 bases between them. Per the germline V gene, CDR1 is SGHRS and CDR2 is YFSETQ.

This clonotype was picked up many times. The V and J genes are TRBV6-2 or TRBV6-3 and TRBJ2-3, with D possibly being TRBD1 (6 bases). The CDR3 covers 15 residues. The V gene's germline CDR1 is MNHEY and CDR2 SVGEGT. V was cut by 5 bases and J by 1 base, with 13 bases left in between. CDR3 sequence: CASSRTAPGTDTQYF. The CDR3 DNA reads TGTGCCAGCAGTCGGACAGCGCCGGGCACAGATACGCAGTATTTT.

J is TRBJ1-5 and V is TRBV6-1; possible D gene TRBD1, 6 bases. This CDR3 comprises 13 residues. The germline V and J ends were trimmed by 6 bases and 4 bases, with 10 bases remaining between them. Germline CDR1 and CDR2: MNHNS and SASEGT. CDR3 sequence (DNA): TGTGCCAGCAGCGGAGGGGGAAATCAGCCCCAGCATTTT. It is translated as CASSGGGNQPQHF.

This clonotype occurred many times. J is TRBJ2-7 and V is TRBV10-3; 8 bases agree with TRBD1. The germline V gene has CDR1 ENHRY and CDR2 SYGVKD. The V segment lost 4 bases and the J segment 3 bases; nucleotides outside the gene matches: 8. The CDR3 is 15 residues long. CDR3 nucleotide sequence: TGTGCCATCAGTGTCAGGGCAGGGGGCTTCTACGAGCAGTACTTC. Protein: CAISVRAGGFYEQYF.

This clonotype was detected many times. This chain links TRBV2 with TRBJ2-1; D gene uncertain. Trimming took off 7 bases at V and 9 bases at J, with 10 bases between the two ends. Germline V gives CDR1 SNHLY, CDR2 FYNNEI. The length of the CDR3 is 11 residues. The chain's CDR3 is CASKGPGEQFF. In nucleotides, the CDR3 is TGTGCCAGCAAAGGACCTGGTGAGCAGTTCTTC.

This clonotype was detected ten times or more. This sequence joins TRBV28 and TRBJ1-5, with 7 bases lining up with TRBD1. In germline, CDR1 is MDHEN, CDR2 SYDVKM. The CDR3 contains 15 residues. V was pared by 3 bases and J by 3 bases, with 5 bases of the junction left unmatched. CDR3 amino acids: CASSFRGGDNQPQHF. For the CDR3, the DNA is TGTGCCAGCAGTTTCAGGGGGGGGGACAATCAGCCCCAGCATTTT.

This chain uses TRBV2 with TRBJ2-7; possibly TRBD1 for D (5 bases). V shed 5 bases and J shed 5 bases, with 13 bases lying between them. This CDR3 comprises 13 residues. The germline gives CDR1 SNHLY, CDR2 FYNNEI. CDR3 coding DNA: TGTGCCAGCAGTAACCAAGGGGTACACGAGCAGTACTTC. Its protein is CASSNQGVHEQYF.

This clonotype was counted ten times or more. The V and J genes are TRBV9 and TRBJ2-5; perhaps TRBD1 as D (5 bases). This CDR3 region has 13 residues. V lost 4 bases to trimming and J lost 5 bases, with 12 bases between them. CDR1 is SGDLS, CDR2 YYNGEE, per germline. The CDR3 nucleotides read TGTGCCAGCAGCCCACGGCCAGGGGAGACCCAGTACTTC. The encoded protein is CASSPRPGETQYF.

This clonotype was observed many times. This chain connects TRBV2 to TRBJ2-7, with unresolved D. Trimming removed 3 bases at V and 0 bases at J, with 6 bases between. The length of the CDR3 is 13 residues. The germline V gene has CDR1 SNHLY and CDR2 FYNNEI. The CDR3 DNA reads as TGTGCCAGCAGTGACGGCTTCTCCTACGAGCAGTACTTC. Translation: CASSDGFSYEQYF.

This clonotype showed up many times. This chain links TRBV5-8 with TRBJ2-7; 10 bases match TRBD2. V lost 3 bases, J lost 4 bases, and 10 bases stayed unmatched. Germline V gives CDR1 SGHTS, CDR2 YDEGEE. The CDR3 has 16 residues. The CDR3 is CASSYLAGGGFYEQYF. The CDR3 DNA follows: TGTGCCAGCAGCTATTTAGCGGGAGGCGGTTTTTACGAGCAGTACTTC. Variable domain in full (rest from reference TRBV5-8 and TRBJ2-7): EAGVTQSPTHLIKTRGQQATLRCSPISGHTSVYWYQQALGLGLQFLLWYDEGEERNRGNFPPRFSGRQFPNYSSELNVNALELEDSALYLCASSYLAGGGFYEQYFGPGTRLTVT.

This clonotype was seen many times. The rearrangement uses TRBV5-1 and TRBJ1-1; D perhaps matches TRBD1 (6 bases). V was cut by 5 bases and J by 4 bases, with 9 bases left in between. Looked up from germline, CDR1 is SGHRS and CDR2 is YFSETQ. The CDR3 is made up of 12 amino acids. The CDR3, as DNA: TGCGCCAGCAGGGTAGGGGGCACTGAAGCTTTCTTT. Protein sequence: CASRVGGTEAFF.

There are a few counts of this clonotype. The chain recombines TRBV7-8 with TRBJ2-2; D possibly corresponds to TRBD1 (6 bases). V lost 6 bases and J 5 bases, leaving 22 bases between the germline ends. Germline V gene lookup returns CDR1 SGHVS and CDR2 FQNEAQ. The CDR3 sequence is 17 residues long. Written as DNA, the CDR3 is TGTGCCAGCAGGCAAGAGGGACGGCAGGGGAAAACCGGGGAGCTGTTTTTT. This codes for CASRQEGRQGKTGELFF. The whole variable domain, filled in from reference TRBV7-8 and TRBJ2-2, reads GAGVSQSPRYKVAKRGQDVALRCDPISGHVSLFWYQQALGQGPEFLTYFQNEAQLDKSGLPSDRFFAERPEGSVSTLKIQRTQQEDSAVYLCASRQEGRQGKTGELFFGEGSRLTVL.

The CDR3 loop is CASRSTGGAGANVLTF. In DNA form, the CDR3 reads TGTGCCAGCAGATCGACAGGGGGCGCTGGGGCCAACGTCCTGACTTTC. The chain recombines TRBV28 with TRBJ2-6; TRBD1 agrees at 10 bases. Germline V gives CDR1 MDHEN, CDR2 SYDVKM. This CDR3 contains 16 residues. J was trimmed by 2 bases and V by 6 bases; bases with no gene match: 4.

This clonotype was detected many times. The rearrangement joins TRBV5-1 to TRBJ1-1; TRBD1 aligns across 7 bases. There are 15 residues in the CDR3. V lost 4 bases, J lost 1 base, and 7 bases stayed unmatched. In germline, CDR1 is SGHRS, CDR2 YFSETQ. CDR3 coding DNA: TGCGCCAGCAGCGCCTTACAGGGGTCGAACACTGAAGCTTTCTTT. It codes for CASSALQGSNTEAFF.

This clonotype showed up many times. The chain carries TRBV6-1 and TRBJ2-7; no clear D. Trimming pared 6 bases from V and 4 bases from J, leaving 13 bases between. This CDR3 has 13 residues. From germline, CDR1 is MNHNS and CDR2 SASEGT. The CDR3 sequence: CASRPTERYEQYF. The CDR3 nucleotides read TGTGCCAGCAGACCCACCGAAAGATACGAGCAGTACTTC.

V usage is TRBV19 and J usage is TRBJ2-1; a possible D gene is TRBD1 (6 bases). V lost 3 bases to trimming and J lost 7 bases, with 10 bases between them. Germline V CDR1 and CDR2: LNHDA, SQIVND (reference sequence). The CDR3 has 13 amino acids. The CDR3: CASSMGQGNEQFF. The CDR3 DNA is TGTGCCAGTAGTATGGGCCAGGGGAATGAGCAGTTCTTC.

In regard to this clonotype: A read error may be the cause here, since a much bigger clone is one base away. J is TRBJ2-2 and V is TRBV6-1; 8 positions agree with TRBD2. This CDR3 spans 14 amino acids. From germline, CDR1 is MNHNS and CDR2 SASEGT. This CDR3 reads CASCRGGRWGGLFF. Written as DNA, the CDR3 is TGTGCCAGCTGTAGGGGCGGGAGGTGGGGGGGGCTGTTTTTT.

The chain joins TRBV19 to TRBJ2-4; 10 nucleotides agree with TRBD2. J was trimmed by 4 bases and V by 3 bases; bases with no gene match: 3. Germline CDR1 is LNHDA and CDR2 is SQIVND (reference sequence). This CDR3 region has 15 residues. The DNA of the CDR3 is TGTGCCAGTAGTATGGGGACTAGCGAGAAAAACATTCAGTACTTC. Its protein product is CASSMGTSEKNIQYF.

Many counts were recorded for this clonotype. This chain links TRBV30 with TRBJ1-1; D call uncertain. CDR3 length: 14 amino acids. V was clipped by 0 bases and J by 11 bases, with 19 bases between them. Germline V gene sequence: CDR1 GTSNPN, CDR2 SVGIG (reference sequence). The CDR3 region has the DNA TGTGCCTGGAGTGTACCACATCGGTCTCCCGGTGCTTTCTTT. It is translated as CAWSVPHRSPGAFF. Full variable domain (missing parts from reference TRBV30 and TRBJ1-1): SQTIHQWPATLVQPVGSPLSLECTVEGTSNPNLYWYRQAAGRGLQLLFYSVGIGQISSEVPQNLSASRPQDRQFILSSKKLLLSDSGFYLCAWSVPHRSPGAFFGQGTRLTVV.

In the case of this clonotype: A much larger clone sits a single nucleotide away, making a read error possible. V and J are TRBV5-1 and TRBJ2-1; D uncertain. The CDR3 extends over 13 amino acids. Trimming took 4 bases from V and 8 from J, leaving 13 bases between them. The germline V gene has CDR1 SGHRS and CDR2 YFSETQ. CDR3 residues: CASSPNGDDEQFF. The CDR3 DNA is TGCGCCAGCAGCCCCAACGGCGACGATGAGCAGTTCTTC.

This clonotype was counted ten times or more. The chain uses TRBV30 and TRBJ2-7; tentatively, D is TRBD1 (6 bases). Trimming shortened V by 0 bases and J by 2 bases, and 8 bases separated the two germline ends. Germline V gene lookup returns CDR1 GTSNPN and CDR2 SVGIG (reference sequence). The CDR3 contains 13 residues. The CDR3 sequence is CAWSVGQPYEQYF. CDR3 nucleotides: TGTGCCTGGAGTGTCGGACAGCCCTACGAGCAGTACTTC.

There are a few counts of this clonotype. The genes are TRBV29-1 and TRBJ2-7; no firm D call. This CDR3 has 12 residues. Germline assignment: CDR1 SQVTM and CDR2 ANQGSEA. The V end was cut by 4 bases, the J end by 4 bases, with 11 bases between. The CDR3 is CSVVKGSYEQYF. The DNA for the CDR3 is TGCAGCGTTGTCAAAGGGTCTTACGAGCAGTACTTC.

Ten or more counts support this clonotype. The chain couples TRBV2 to TRBJ1-5; tentative D call: TRBD1 (5 bases). The V and J ends lost 10 bases and 1 base respectively, with 11 bases between them. Per germline, CDR1 SNHLY and CDR2 FYNNEI. The CDR3 length is 13 residues. The CDR3, as DNA: TGTGCCATCCGGAAGGGGAGCAATCAGCCCCAGCATTTT. Its protein is CAIRKGSNQPQHF.

The rearrangement links TRBV10-3 to TRBJ2-1; D ambiguous. Germline V gene lookup returns CDR1 ENHRY and CDR2 SYGVKD. This CDR3 comprises 14 residues. V was shortened by 0 bases and J by 9 bases, with 12 bases between the two germline ends. CDR3 nucleotides: TGTGCCATCAGTGAGTCTACCCAGCCCAGTGAGCAGTTCTTC. Translating it yields CAISESTQPSEQFF.

V is TRBV9 and J is TRBJ1-5; no definite D call. Per germline, CDR1 SGDLS and CDR2 YYNGEE. Trimming shortened V by 3 bases and J by 5 bases, and 9 bases separated the two germline ends. There are 13 residues in the CDR3. The CDR3 coding sequence is TGTGCCAGCAGCGCTTACACCGATCAGCCCCAGCATTTT. Translation gives CASSAYTDQPQHF.

As concerns this clonotype: One end of the junction does not line up with germline, which may come from a read error. The rearrangement joins TRBV18 to TRBJ1-1; 9 bases are a match to TRBD1. The germline CDR1 and CDR2 sequences are KGHSH and LQKENI. The CDR3 contains 13 residues. Written as DNA, the CDR3 is TGTGCCAGCTCAAGGACAGGGGAAACTGAAGCTTCCTTT. It codes for CASSRTGETEASF.